The present T cell receptor beta chain was sequenced within a study of shared clonotypes between healthy human individuals. Positive CCR7 selection of CD45RO-negative cells yielded the naive CD8 cells, and terminally differentiated effector memory CD45RA+ cells were excluded. CDR1 ENHRY and CDR2 SYGVKD come from the germline V gene. V shed 7 bases, J shed 12 bases, and the junction held 13 bases outside the gene matches. The CDR3 is 14 amino acids. Clones were read by immunoSEQ multiplex PCR, and TCRdb kept only the in-frame ones, dropping some. The sample holds about 700,000 clones; about 92% are singletons and the top ten take approximately 25%.

This receptor was taken from a man aged 25 to 40 in good health. This chain joins TRBV10-3 and TRBJ2-1; TRBD1 matches 9 bases. The sample taken for sequencing was naive CD8+ T cells sorted from blood. The CDR3 DNA sequence: TGTGCCATCAACCCGGGACAGGGCCCCCCGGGGCAGTTCTTC. It is translated as CAINPGQGPPGQFF.